This is a list of T cell receptor beta chains from one sample in a study of blood T cell repertoires in COVID-19. Here immunoSEQ multiplex PCR was the method, and the copy in TCRdb shows in-frame clones only, minus some. The sample lists some 74,000 clones, roughly three quarters seen once, with 15% to 20% in the top ten. The sample taken for sequencing was peripheral blood. The source is a man between 65 and 85 years old with active or convalescent COVID-19. The CDR3 runs from the conserved cysteine through the conserved F or W. D genes are given only for firm matches. Size is stated for part of the rows, as once, few or many counts, or as a class when the clone is expanded.

few | TRBJ2-7 | . | TRBV5-1 | TGCGCCAGCAGCTTGGTGACAGGCGGGCCGGGGGAGCAGTACTTC | CASSLVTGGPGEQYF
once | TRBJ2-2 | . | TRBV7-3 | TGTGCCAGCAGCTTAGCGGGGGCGGGCACCGGGGAGCTGTTTTTT | CASSLAGAGTGELFF
. | TRBJ1-4 | TRBD1 | TRBV19 | TGTGCCAGCACCCCATCCGACAGGGGGAATAATGAAAAACTGTTTTTT | CASTPSDRGNNEKLFF
. | TRBJ2-2 | TRBD2 | TRBV19 | TGTGCCAGTAGTTCCCAGGCGGGGGGTTACACCGGGGAGCTGTTTTTT | CASSSQAGGYTGELFF
once | TRBJ2-3 | TRBD1 | TRBV5-4 | TGTGCCAGCAGCCCGAGGACAGGGGGGACAGATACGCAGTATTTT | CASSPRTGGTDTQYF
few | TRBJ1-2 | . | TRBV5-1 | TGCGCCAGCAGCTGGGGAGGGACTAACTATGGCTACACCTTC | CASSWGGTNYGYTF
few | TRBJ2-7 | . | TRBV4-1 | TGCGCCAGCAGCCAAGATAGGGGACACCACTACGAGCAGTACTTC | CASSQDRGHHYEQYF
. | TRBJ2-2 | . | TRBV4-1 | TGCGCCAGCAGCCAGGGGGCTACCACCGGGGAGCTGTTTTTT | CASSQGATTGELFF
few | TRBJ2-5 | TRBD1 | TRBV6-5 | TGTGCCAGCCGCAGGACAGGCGAAGAGACCCAGTACTTC | CASRRTGEETQYF
. | TRBJ2-3 | TRBD1 | TRBV7-2 | TGTGCCAGCAGCCCACAGGGGTCCACAGATACGCAGTATTTT | CASSPQGSTDTQYF
. | TRBJ1-1 | . | TRBV2 | TGTGCCAGCAGTGAAGACAGAGACACTGAAGCTTTCTTT | CASSEDRDTEAFF
. | TRBJ2-5 | . | TRBV4-1 | TGCGCCAGCAGCCAAGGTTTTGGAGGCGAGACCCAGTACTTC | CASSQGFGGETQYF
. | TRBJ2-7 | . | TRBV19 | TGTGCCAGTAGTCCGCTGTCCAGTTCCTACGAGCAGTACTTC | CASSPLSSSYEQYF
. | TRBJ1-2 | . | TRBV28 | TGTGCCAGCAGTTTAGTCCAGGGCCTTAGCTATGGCTACACCTTC | CASSLVQGLSYGYTF
. | TRBJ2-1 | TRBD1 | TRBV19 | TGTGCCAGTAGTATCATGCACTCGGGACAGAACAATGAGCAGTTCTTC | CASSIMHSGQNNEQFF
. | TRBJ1-6 | . | TRBV2 | TGTGCCAGCAGTTCGACCAGGGGTAATTCACCCCTCCACTTT | CASSSTRGNSPLHF
. | TRBJ1-1 | . | TRBV6-5 | TGTGCCGTGGGCGGGGCCCGACCGAACACTGAAGCTTTCTTT | CAVGGARPNTEAFF
once | TRBJ1-1 | TRBD1 | TRBV7-9 | TGTGCCAGCAGCTTAGACAGGGGTAACACTGAAGCTTTCTTT | CASSLDRGNTEAFF
. | TRBJ2-2 | . | TRBV6-5 | TGTGCCAGCGGACCACAGGGTCTGGACACCGGGGAGCTGTTTTTT | CASGPQGLDTGELFF
. | TRBJ2-3 | . | TRBV5-1 | TGCGCCAGCAGCTGGGGCGGCTCCACAGATACGCAGTATTTT | CASSWGGSTDTQYF
. | TRBJ1-5 | . | TRBV28 | TGTGCCAGCGCCACAGGTGGAAATCAGCCCCAGCATTTT | CASATGGNQPQHF
many | TRBJ2-3 | TRBD2 | TRBV4-1 | TGCGCCAGCAGCCTAAGCGGGGGACCTAGCACAGATACGCAGTATTTT | CASSLSGGPSTDTQYF
. | TRBJ1-6 | TRBD1 | TRBV19 | TGTGCCAGTTCCGGACAGGGCAATTCACCCCTCCACTTT | CASSGQGNSPLHF
few | TRBJ1-1 | . | TRBV12-3/TRBV12-4 | TGTGCCAGCAGTTTAGCGCGAGGGGAAGCTTTCTTT | CASSLARGEAFF
. | TRBJ2-5 | . | TRBV3-1/TRBV3-2 | TGTGCCAGCAGCCAAGTCGCAGGGGAGGAGACCCAGTACTTC | CASSQVAGEETQYF
once | TRBJ2-7 | TRBD2 | TRBV10-3 | TGTGCCATCAGTGAGGGGGTAGCGGGGGCCTTCGAGCAGTACTTC | CAISEGVAGAFEQYF
. | TRBJ2-3 | . | TRBV2 | TGTGCCAGCAATCTAGGACGAGGGAGGGATACGCAGTATTTT | CASNLGRGRDTQYF
. | TRBJ1-3 | . | TRBV19 | TGTGCCTCCAGACTCGGCGGCTCTGGAAACACCATATATTTT | CASRLGGSGNTIYF
few | TRBJ2-7 | . | TRBV29-1 | TGCAGCGTTGAAATGTTCAACTACGAGCAGTACTTC | CSVEMFNYEQYF
. | TRBJ1-2 | TRBD1 | TRBV24-1 | TGTGCCGCCGGCTCAGGGGGCAGCTATGGCTACACCTTC | CAAGSGGSYGYTF
. | TRBJ1-1 | TRBD1 | TRBV28 | TGTGCCAGCAAAGCCCCGGGACAGTACACTGAAGCTTTCTTT | CASKAPGQYTEAFF
. | TRBJ1-1 | . | TRBV24-1 | TGTGCCACCCAGAGAGACAGCAACACTGAAGCTTTCTTT | CATQRDSNTEAFF
. | TRBJ2-3 | TRBD2 | TRBV7-9 | TGTGCCAGCAGCTTCGGCGCTAGCGGGGGGGATACGCAGTATTTT | CASSFGASGGDTQYF
. | TRBJ2-2 | TRBD1 | TRBV3-1/TRBV3-2 | TGTGCCAGCAGCCAAGCAGGACAGGGGGCTGTCGGGGAGCTGTTTTTT | CASSQAGQGAVGELFF
. | TRBJ1-1 | . | TRBV19 | TGTGCCAGTAGTGGGAATGAGGTGGCAGGGGAGACTGAAGCTTTCTTT | CASSGNEVAGETEAFF
. | TRBJ2-1 | TRBD2 | TRBV6-2/TRBV6-3 | TGTGCCAGCAGTTGGGGACGGGGGGGCCTATCTGGTGAGCAGTTCTTC | CASSWGRGGLSGEQFF
. | TRBJ2-1 | TRBD2 | TRBV2 | TGTGCCAGCAGAGGAGGGCAGCGGGGGGAGGGAAATGAGCAGTTCTTC | CASRGGQRGEGNEQFF